The T cell receptor (beta chain) under discussion was sequenced for a study of T cells in localized non-small cell lung cancer. Study-wide results and caveats: Among the tissues sampled, uninvolved adjacent lung had the highest T cell clonality, above tumor. Adjacent lung had a median approximately 57 of the 100 largest tumor clones. Only one tumor region went through sequencing, so heterogeneity may still be there.

Only in-frame clones appear in the TCRdb table, and some are missing; sequencing was by immunoSEQ multiplex PCR. The table has tens of thousands of clones, roughly 90% seen once; the top ten hold 4.2%. The CDR3 runs 15 residues. Germline CDR1 and CDR2: SSHAT and FNYEAQ (reference sequence). As regards this clone: Its antigen is unknown. The junction departs from the called germline gene at one end, perhaps through a read error.

This chain links TRBV7-7 with TRBJ2-3; D is undetermined. The TCR originated in a woman between 35 and 70 years old with stage I lung adenocarcinoma. The sequencing used peripheral blood, collected before any cancer treatment. CDR3 DNA sequence: TGTGCTAGCAGCTTAGCCCCTGGGGTCACAGATACGCAGTATTTT. Translation gives CASSLAPGVTDTQYF.